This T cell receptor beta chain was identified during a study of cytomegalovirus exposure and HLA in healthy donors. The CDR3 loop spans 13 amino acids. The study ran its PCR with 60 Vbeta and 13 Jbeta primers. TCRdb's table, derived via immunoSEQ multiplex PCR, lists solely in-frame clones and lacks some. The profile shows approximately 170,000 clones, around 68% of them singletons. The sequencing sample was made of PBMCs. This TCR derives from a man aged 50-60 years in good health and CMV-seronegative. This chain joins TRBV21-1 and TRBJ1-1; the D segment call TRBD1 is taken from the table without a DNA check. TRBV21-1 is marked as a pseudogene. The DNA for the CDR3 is TGTGCCAGCAGCAGAGACAGGCCAGATGAAGCTTTCTTT. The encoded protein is CASSRDRPDEAFF.